Listed here is a single TCR beta chain. The sample is drawn from a study of blood T cell repertoires in COVID-19. Clones were sequenced by immunoSEQ multiplex PCR, and TCRdb holds only the in-frame ones, with some missing. Seen here are a few hundred thousand clones, 84% observed once, and the top ten hold approximately 6.6%. V lost 4 bases, J lost 4 bases, and 12 bases lay in between. CDR1 KGHDR and CDR2 SFDVKD come from the germline V gene. The length of the CDR3 is 14 residues. Source material: PBMCs or T cells enriched from blood (not recorded which). The receptor comes from a middle-aged woman who had recovered from COVID-19. V usage is TRBV24-1 and J usage is TRBJ2-5, with D possibly TRBD2 on 5 matching bases. The CDR3 spells CATSEGSGGETQYF. In DNA form, the CDR3 reads TGTGCCACCAGTGAGGGGAGCGGAGGAGAGACCCAGTACTTC.